This T cell receptor beta chain was recorded in a study of cytomegalovirus exposure and HLA in healthy donors. Study results and limitations: Testing in vitro showed three CMV-associated chains specific for CMV antigens.

About this clone: The antigen remains undetermined.

Per germline, CDR1 MNHNS and CDR2 SASEGT. This CDR3 has 15 residues. V was pared by 8 bases and J by 0 bases, with 9 bases of the junction left unmatched. The PCR was carried out with 60 Vbeta primers and 13 Jbeta primers. The table came from immunoSEQ multiplex PCR; TCRdb's copy has only in-frame clones and leaves some out. The data show about 78,000 clones, with around 80% seen just once and 1.1% held by the top ten. The receptor was isolated from a male donor in good health and CMV-seronegative. Material for sequencing was PBMCs. The chain is built from TRBV6-1 and TRBJ1-1, with 7 bases identical to TRBD1. CDR3 residues: CASPPGTVMNTEAFF. The CDR3 DNA reads as TGTGCCAGCCCCCCCGGGACAGTCATGAACACTGAAGCTTTCTTT.